This TCR beta chain is drawn from a study of CD4 T cells in relation to SARS-CoV-2 and coronaviruses. Study-wide points: The cross-reactivity analysis covered only spike protein, not other viral proteins. According to naive versus memory sequencing, detected responses are memory recall, not newly primed. Compared with monoreactive clones, crossreactive clones showed significantly weaker SARS-CoV-2 expansion.

With regard to this clone: Its target is unknown.

The unexposed donors gave CD4+ T cells in about 2011-2018, prior to COVID-19. Naive and memory CD4+ T cells were separated from cryopreserved PBMCs. The protocol was immunoSEQ multiplex PCR, while the TCRdb copy is restricted to in-frame clones and leaves out a portion. The table has 60,000 or so clones, over 90% seen once. The CDR3 loop spans 15 amino acids. V was pared by 10 bases and J by 2 bases, with 14 bases of the junction left unmatched. CDR1 and CDR2 from the germline V gene are LNHDA and SQIVND (reference sequence). This chain links TRBV19 with TRBJ2-7, with 7 nucleotides matching TRBD1. The source material was naive CD4+ T cells from PBMCs. Subset meaning: naive CD4+ T cells isolated by negative enrichment. This receptor was obtained from a human donor in good health. The CDR3 coding sequence is TGTGCCACAAGAGAAAGGGGCAGGGGGACCTACGAGCAGTACTTC. Residues: CATRERGRGTYEQYF.